The TCR beta chain described here comes from a study of blood T cell repertoires in COVID-19. Sequencing was performed with immunoSEQ multiplex PCR; in TCRdb, only in-frame clones are kept and a portion is missing. The data contain a few hundred thousand clones, 70% to 90% of them singletons. Trimming took off 4 bases at V and 5 bases at J, with 8 bases between the two ends. The CDR3 consists of 12 residues. The germline V gene has CDR1 LNHDA and CDR2 SQIVND (reference sequence). To note about this clone: Other DNA sequences in this specimen translate into the identical CDR3.

V is TRBV19 and J is TRBJ1-1; D unresolved. The receptor comes from a woman in her thirties or forties with acute or convalescent COVID-19. The material sequenced was peripheral blood. The DNA of the CDR3 is TGTGCCAGTAGTAGTGGAGGGACTGAAGCTTTCTTT. Amino acid sequence: CASSSGGTEAFF.